The 24 T cell receptor beta chains below come from one sample, sequenced in a study of T cells in Graves' hyperthyroidism and ophthalmopathy. Amplification of TCR beta CDR3 regions used RNA as the template. An initial round of RT-PCR targeting the TCR CDR3 relied on the HTBI primer set. TCRdb passed the multiplex PCR reads through MiXCR, listing each CDR3 protein once. Among about 420,000 distinct CDR3 sequences, approximately 14% were seen once, and the ten largest hold around 14%. Sequencing used blood. Receptor source: a woman aged 18-30 years with Graves' hyperthyroidism.

This clonotype was found many times. The gene calls are TRBV3-1 and TRBJ2-7, with D perhaps TRBD1 (6 bases). The CDR3 loop spans 14 amino acids. Trimming stripped 1 base from V and 5 bases from J, with 12 bases between. Germline V gene sequence: CDR1 LGHDT, CDR2 YNNKEL (reference sequence). The CDR3 region has the DNA TGTGCCAGCAGCCAAGTGCAAGGGGGTCACGAGCAGTACTTC. The encoded protein is CASSQVQGGHEQYF.

The genes are TRBV4-2 and TRBJ2-7; D uncertain. The V and J ends lost 0 bases and 1 base respectively, with 13 bases between them. The CDR3 length is 16 residues. Germline lookup yields CDR1 LGHNA and CDR2 YNFKEQ. The CDR3 nucleotides are TGTGCCAGCAGCCAAGATTCTGGCGGTTCTTCCTACGAGCAGTACTTC. Encoded protein: CASSQDSGGSSYEQYF.

Ten or more counts support this clonotype. V and J are TRBV2 and TRBJ1-2, with D maybe TRBD1 (6 bases). Trimming stripped 6 bases from V and 6 bases from J, with 32 bases between. Germline CDR1 is SNHLY and CDR2 is FYNNEI. CDR3 size: 19 residues. CDR3 nucleotides: TGTGCCAGCAGCCGACCAACCTGGTACCGGGACACTGATCTGGATGGCTACACCTTC. Encoded protein: CASSRPTWYRDTDLDGYTF.

This clonotype was found many times. The chain links TRBV27 to TRBJ2-7; TRBD2 aligns across 10 bases. V was pared by 0 bases and J by 2 bases, with 7 bases of the junction left unmatched. Germline values: CDR1 MNHEY, CDR2 SMNVEV (reference sequence). The CDR3 is 17 amino acids. The CDR3 bases are TGTGCCAGCAGTTTATCGGCCAGCGGGAGGGTCGCCTACGAGCAGTACTTC. This translates into CASSLSASGRVAYEQYF.

This clonotype was picked up many times. The rearrangement uses TRBV28 and TRBJ2-7, with 7 bases fitting TRBD2. Unmatched junction bases numbered 12, after V lost 5 bases and J lost 5 bases. The V gene's germline CDR1 is MDHEN and CDR2 SYDVKM. The CDR3 loop spans 15 amino acids. The CDR3 loop is CASSPGGNPSHEQYF. CDR3 sequence (DNA): TGTGCCAGCAGTCCCGGGGGGAATCCGTCCCACGAGCAGTACTTC.

The V gene is TRBV20-1, the J gene TRBJ2-7; TRBD2 agrees at 10 bases. This CDR3 region has 14 residues. Germline assignment: CDR1 DFQATT and CDR2 SNEGSKA (reference sequence). Unmatched junction bases numbered 7, after V lost 4 bases and J lost 4 bases. The CDR3 protein is CSAKSSGGPYEQYF. The CDR3 DNA sequence: TGCAGTGCTAAGAGTAGCGGGGGGCCTTACGAGCAGTACTTC.

V is TRBV5-5 and J is TRBJ2-1; no clear D. CDR1 is SGHKS and CDR2 is YYEKEE in the germline V gene (reference sequence). There are 13 residues in the CDR3. V shed 5 bases and J shed 5 bases, with 11 bases lying between them. CDR3 in DNA: TGTGCCAGCAGTGAAGTAAGAAACAATGAGCAGTTCTTC. Protein: CASSEVRNNEQFF.

The J gene is TRBJ1-1, the V gene TRBV7-9; D is possibly TRBD1 (5 bases). CDR1 is SEHNR and CDR2 is FQNEAQ in the germline V gene (reference sequence). V was clipped by 5 bases and J by 4 bases, with 14 bases between them. The CDR3 totals 14 residues. CDR3 region: CASSPYLDSTEAFF. CDR3 DNA: TGTGCCAGCAGCCCTTACTTAGACAGCACTGAAGCTTTCTTT.

The chain joins TRBV6-1 to TRBJ2-7; tentatively, D is TRBD2 (6 bases). This CDR3 is built from 15 residues. V dropped 8 bases and J dropped 2 bases, with 19 bases sitting between them. Per germline, CDR1 MNHNS and CDR2 SASEGT. CDR3 nucleotides: TGTGCCAGCGGGAGGCGTGACAGAAAAACCTACGAGCAGTACTTC. It is translated as CASGRRDRKTYEQYF.

The chain links TRBV7-9 to TRBJ1-3; unclear D gene. Germline V lookup: CDR1 SEHNR, CDR2 FQNEAQ (reference sequence). This CDR3 has 14 residues. Trimming removed 6 bases from V and 1 base from J, with 10 bases in between. The CDR3 DNA sequence: TGTGCCAGCAGGCGTGTAGAGTCTGGAAACACCATATATTTT. Amino acid sequence: CASRRVESGNTIYF.

This clonotype has only a few counts. The V gene is TRBV6-4, the J gene TRBJ1-6; D call uncertain. Germline V lookup: CDR1 MRHNA, CDR2 SNTAGT. This CDR3 is 13 amino acids long. The germline V and J ends were trimmed by 6 bases and 6 bases, with 9 bases remaining between them. DNA of the CDR3: TGTGCCAGCAGACCCGATCCTAATTCACCCCTCCACTTT. This codes for CASRPDPNSPLHF.

Many counts were recorded for this clonotype. This chain connects TRBV5-5 to TRBJ2-3; tentative D call: TRBD1 (5 bases). V lost 1 base and J 3 bases, leaving 21 bases between the germline ends. This CDR3 comprises 18 residues. Germline lookup yields CDR1 SGHKS and CDR2 YYEKEE (reference sequence). The DNA for the CDR3 is TGTGCCAGCAGCTTGTCTGGCTGGGGCAGGGTGGGGACAGATACGCAGTATTTT. Protein product: CASSLSGWGRVGTDTQYF.

The chain has TRBV29-1 and TRBJ1-1; D not certain. Per germline, CDR1 SQVTM and CDR2 ANQGSEA. Trimming shortened V by 3 bases and J by 2 bases, and 7 bases separated the two germline ends. The CDR3 is 12 residues long. The CDR3 nucleotides are TGCAGCGTTGAGGGCAGTAACACTGAAGCTTTCTTT. Encoded protein: CSVEGSNTEAFF.

This chain links TRBV15 with TRBJ2-1; TRBD2 agrees at 7 bases. The germline gives CDR1 LNHNV, CDR2 YYDKDF (reference sequence). This CDR3 contains 19 residues. V lost 0 bases to trimming and J lost 2 bases; unmatched junction nucleotides: 13. The CDR3 bases are TGTGCCACCAGCAGAGACCTAGCGGTCCAGACCTCCCCCTACAATGAGCAGTTCTTC. Residues: CATSRDLAVQTSPYNEQFF. The full variable domain, rest sourced from reference TRBV15 and TRBJ2-1, is DAMVIQNPRYQVTQFGKPVTLSCSQTLNHNVMYWYQQKSSQAPKLLFHYYDKDFNNEADTPDNFQSRRPNTSFCFLDIRSPGLGDTAMYLCATSRDLAVQTSPYNEQFFGPGTRLTVL.

The table lists this clonotype with many counts. CDR3 nucleotide sequence: TGTGCCAGCAGCAACCGGGCCGACTCTGGAAACACCATATATTTT. As protein: CASSNRADSGNTIYF. This rearrangement joins TRBV2 to TRBJ1-3; D unresolved. The CDR3 totals 15 residues. V lost 6 bases and J 0 bases, leaving 12 bases between the germline ends. The germline V gene encodes CDR1 SNHLY and CDR2 FYNNEI.

This clonotype was observed at least ten times. The chain has TRBV18 and TRBJ1-2, with D unresolved. CDR1 KGHSH and CDR2 LQKENI come from the germline V gene. CDR3 size: 11 residues. Trimming shortened V by 4 bases and J by 8 bases, and 8 bases separated the two germline ends. In DNA form, the CDR3 reads TGTGCCAGCTCACAACAATTGGGCTACACCTTC. It translates to CASSQQLGYTF. The whole variable domain, filled in from reference TRBV18 and TRBJ1-2, reads NAGVMQNPRHLVRRRGQEARLRCSPMKGHSHVYWYRQLPEEGLKFMVYLQKENIIDESGMPKERFSAEFPKEGPSILRIQQVVRGDSAAYFCASSQQLGYTFGSGTRLTVV.

This clonotype was seen ten or more times. This chain joins TRBV7-2 and TRBJ2-1; perhaps D is TRBD1 or TRBD2 (5 bases each). The CDR3 contains 16 residues. Germline values: CDR1 SGHTA, CDR2 FQGNSA. V was shortened by 5 bases and J by 1 base, with 15 bases between the two germline ends. CDR3 DNA sequence: TGTGCCAGCAGCCCGCCGGGACGACCATCCTACAATGAGCAGTTCTTC. This codes for CASSPPGRPSYNEQFF.

This clonotype appeared many times. The chain carries TRBV24-1 and TRBJ2-1, with 9 bases identical to TRBD1. The CDR3 covers 20 residues. The germline CDR1 and CDR2 sequences are KGHDR and SFDVKD. Losses at the gene ends were 3 bases for V and 1 base for J; bases not matched to a gene: 15. The CDR3 nucleotides are TGTGCCACCAGTGATAGTGCGGGACAGGGTAGGGGGACTTCCTACAATGAGCAGTTCTTC. Amino acid sequence: CATSDSAGQGRGTSYNEQFF.

This clonotype occurred once. The chain joins TRBV11-2 to TRBJ2-7; D possibly matches TRBD1 or TRBD2 (6 bases each). The CDR3 has 14 amino acids. Germline loops: CDR1 SGHAT, CDR2 FQNNGV. CDR3 bases: TGTGCCAGCAGCGTAGAGGGGGGAGCCTACGAGCAGTACGTC. Its translation: CASSVEGGAYEQYV.

This clonotype has at least ten counts. The chain couples TRBV11-3 to TRBJ1-1; no clear D. Germline CDR1 and CDR2: SGHNT and YENEEA. V was cut by 5 bases and J by 3 bases, with 7 bases left in between. This CDR3 contains 12 residues. The CDR3, as DNA: TGTGCCAGCAGCCGCGGGGACACTGAAGCTTTCTTT. This sequence encodes CASSRGDTEAFF.

The chain recombines TRBV5-1 with TRBJ2-7; 8 positions agree with TRBD2. This CDR3 is 13 amino acids long. Germline V gene data show CDR1 as SGHRS and CDR2 as YFSETQ. J lost 5 bases, V lost 7 bases, and 8 bases had no gene match. The CDR3 loop is CASARTSTHEQYF. As DNA, the CDR3 is TGCGCCAGCGCTAGGACTAGCACCCACGAGCAGTACTTC. The variable domain in full, completed from reference TRBV5-1 and TRBJ2-7, reads KAGVTQTPRYLIKTRGQQVTLSCSPISGHRSVSWYQQTPGQGLQFLFEYFSETQRNKGNFPGRFSGRQFSNSRSEMNVSTLELGDSALYLCASARTSTHEQYFGPGTRLTVT.

The gene calls are TRBV7-6 and TRBJ1-5, with 8 positions matching TRBD1. CDR3 length: 13 amino acids. V was pared by 6 bases and J by 7 bases, with 5 bases of the junction left unmatched. CDR1 and CDR2 from the germline V gene are SGHVS and FNYEAQ. The DNA of the CDR3 is TGTGCCAGCAGTAACGACAGGGGCCAGCCCCAGCATTTT. Translated, it gives CASSNDRGQPQHF.

This clonotype showed up just a few times. The gene calls are TRBV6-1 and TRBJ2-2; D remains ambiguous. V was trimmed by 0 bases and J by 7 bases, leaving 12 bases between them. Germline loops: CDR1 MNHNS, CDR2 SASEGT. This CDR3 spans 15 amino acids. The CDR3 sequence: CASSEASWVIGELFF. The DNA for the CDR3 is TGTGCCAGCAGTGAAGCAAGTTGGGTGATCGGGGAGCTGTTTTTT.

This clonotype was seen a few times. The chain carries TRBV2 and TRBJ2-7; D not resolved. Germline V gene data show CDR1 as SNHLY and CDR2 as FYNNEI. V lost 7 bases to trimming and J lost 6 bases, with 7 bases between them. The CDR3 covers 10 residues. The CDR3 DNA reads TGTGCCAGCAAAGACCTCGAGCAGTACTTC. Translated, it gives CASKDLEQYF.